The clone carrying this TCR beta chain was seen more than once but under ten times. This sample is drawn from a study of blood T cells in healthy people across ages. Sample-barcoded 5' priming and a J-beta primer mix drove a second PCR of 7 to 11 cycles. TCRdb redid the calling of the 5' RACE reads with MiXCR, one entry per CDR3 protein. The table lists about 1,000,000 distinct CDR3 sequences, 40% to 50% of them singletons. Germline lookup yields CDR1 MGHDK and CDR2 SYGVNS. CDR3 length: 13 residues. With 1 base removed from V and 15 bases from J, the gap between germline ends came to 16 bases. This receptor was obtained from an older woman in good health. The V and J genes are TRBV25-1 and TRBJ2-4; possibly TRBD1 for D (6 bases). The sample consisted of blood. The CDR3 region is CASSEWGQGLTYF. CDR3 DNA: TGTGCCAGCAGTGAATGGGGGCAGGGGTTGACGTACTTC. Complete variable domain (other parts from reference TRBV25-1 and TRBJ2-4): EADIYQTPRYLVIGTGKKITLECSQTMGHDKMYWYQQDPGMELHLIHYSYGVNSTEKGDLSSESTVSRIRTEHFPLTLESARPSHTSQYLCASSEWGQGLTYFGAGTRLSVL.